The rows below give T cell receptor beta chains drawn from one sample of a study of blood T cell repertoires in COVID-19. Here immunoSEQ multiplex PCR was the method, and the copy in TCRdb shows in-frame clones only, minus some. The sample lists 150,000 or so clones, about 86% occurring once. Sample: peripheral blood. The receptor set was obtained from a man aged 50 or older with active or convalescent COVID-19. The CDR3 runs from the conserved cysteine through the conserved F or W. The D gene is left open where the match is weak. Size is omitted from some rows. Given values are once, few, many or a class for expanded clones.

.	TRBD1	TRBV5-1	TRBJ1-2	TGCGCCAGCAGCTTGGAAGGACAGGGGAGGTATGGCTACACCTTC	CASSLEGQGRYGYTF
.	TRBD2	TRBV4-2	TRBJ2-7	TGTGCCAGCAGCCCGGCTAGCGGGACCTACGAGCAGTACTTC	CASSPASGTYEQYF
once	TRBD1	TRBV19	TRBJ2-7	TGTGCCAGTATTTCAATAGGGGTTGGGACAGGGGATAATGAGCAGTACTTC	CASISIGVGTGDNEQYF
.	.	TRBV25-1	TRBJ1-2	TGTGCCAGCAGACAGGGTTATGGCTACACCTTC	CASRQGYGYTF
.	TRBD2	TRBV6-2/TRBV6-3	TRBJ2-5	TGTGCCAGCAGTCCAGGCTACGCTAGCGGTCCACAAGAGACCCAGTACTTC	CASSPGYASGPQETQYF
.	.	TRBV24-1	TRBJ2-2	TGTGCCACCAGTGACCAACTTGAGGGCAGGGAGGACAACACCGGGGAGCTGTTTTTT	CATSDQLEGREDNTGELFF
.	TRBD1	TRBV13	TRBJ2-2	TGTGCCAGCAGCTCGCTAGGGGACAGGGCGAACACCGGGGAGCTGTTTTTT	CASSSLGDRANTGELFF
.	.	TRBV9	TRBJ1-1	TGTGCCAGCAGCGTACGCGAAAGGGCAGGGAGGGGGACTGAAGCTTTCTTT	CASSVRERAGRGTEAFF
.	.	TRBV30	TRBJ1-5	TGTGCCTGGAGTGTGAGGGAGGGCCAGCCCCAGCATTTT	CAWSVREGQPQHF
.	TRBD1	TRBV5-4	TRBJ1-6	TGTGCCAGCACCGTGAGGACAGGGGGCTTCTCTTCACCCCTCCACTTT	CASTVRTGGFSSPLHF
.	.	TRBV4-2	TRBJ1-2	TGTGCCAGCAGCCAAGATGGGGGGAACTATGGCTACACCTTC	CASSQDGGNYGYTF
.	.	TRBV29-1	TRBJ2-1	TGCAGCGTTGAATCGCTACGCGGGGCTTCCTACAATGAGCAGTTCTTC	CSVESLRGASYNEQFF
medium-sized	.	TRBV5-5	TRBJ2-5	TGTGCCAGCTCGGACATGAACGTCAAGACCCAGTACTTC	CASSDMNVKTQYF
.	.	TRBV29-1	TRBJ2-1	TGCAGCGTCGCCCAGGGATTAGAGCAGTTCTTC	CSVAQGLEQFF
.	TRBD2	TRBV9	TRBJ2-5	TGTGCCAGCAGCGTAGACCCGGGAGGGGTCCAGGAGACCCAGTACTTC	CASSVDPGGVQETQYF
.	TRBD1	TRBV28	TRBJ1-5	TGTGCCAGCACTGGACAGGGGCTGGGCAATCAGCCCCAGCATTTT	CASTGQGLGNQPQHF
once	TRBD1	TRBV18	TRBJ1-2	TGTGCCAGCTCACCACTGACAGGGGGATCGGAGGGCTACACCTTC	CASSPLTGGSEGYTF
once	.	TRBV6-1	TRBJ1-2	TGTGCCAGCAGTGAAGGGGGCCGAGGTGGGAGCTACACCTTC	CASSEGGRGGSYTF
once	.	TRBV6-4	TRBJ1-2	TGTGCCAGCAGTGAAGACAGCTCCGCTTATGGCTACACCTTC	CASSEDSSAYGYTF
.	TRBD2	TRBV19	TRBJ2-3	TGTGCCAGTAGATCGACTAGCGGGAGTTCAGATACGCAGTATTTT	CASRSTSGSSDTQYF
.	.	TRBV10-2	TRBJ1-1	TGCGCCAGCAGTTCCGTGGGGGGGCACGCTGAAGCTTTCTTT	CASSSVGGHAEAFF